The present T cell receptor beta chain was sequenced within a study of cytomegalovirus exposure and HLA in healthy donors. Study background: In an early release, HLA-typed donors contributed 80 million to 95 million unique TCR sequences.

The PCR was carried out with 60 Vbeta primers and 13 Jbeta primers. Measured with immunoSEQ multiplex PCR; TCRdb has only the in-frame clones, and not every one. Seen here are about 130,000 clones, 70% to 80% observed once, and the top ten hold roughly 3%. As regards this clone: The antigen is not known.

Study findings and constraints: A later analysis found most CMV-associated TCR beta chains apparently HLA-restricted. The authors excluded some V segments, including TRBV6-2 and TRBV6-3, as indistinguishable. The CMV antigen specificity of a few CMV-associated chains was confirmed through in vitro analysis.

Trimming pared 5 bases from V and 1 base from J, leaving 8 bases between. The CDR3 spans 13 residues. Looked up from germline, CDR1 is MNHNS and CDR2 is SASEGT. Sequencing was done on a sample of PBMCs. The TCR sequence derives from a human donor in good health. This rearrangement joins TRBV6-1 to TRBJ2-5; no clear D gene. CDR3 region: CASSSRIQETQYF. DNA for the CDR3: TGTGCCAGCAGTTCCAGAATCCAAGAGACCCAGTACTTC.